This TCR beta chain was recorded in a study of OX40 agonist ivuxolimab in advanced cancers. Only in-frame clones appear in the TCRdb table, and some are missing; sequencing was by immunoSEQ multiplex PCR. The sample carries tens of thousands of clones, around 90% recorded once. This CDR3 contains 13 residues. CDR1 and CDR2 from the germline V gene are SGHTA and FQGNSA. V shed 5 bases and J shed 3 bases, with 5 bases lying between them. The sample in question was CD4+ or CD8+ T cells sorted from blood, obtained in a trial of the OX40 agonist ivuxolimab. The chain employs TRBV7-2 and TRBJ2-6; no clear D gene. The clonotype originates from an adult with an advanced solid tumor such as melanoma, head and neck, liver or kidney cancer. The CDR3 DNA reads TGTGCCAGCAGCACCCGTGGGGCCAACGTCCTGACTTTC. Amino acid sequence: CASSTRGANVLTF.